One sample yielded the 23 T cell receptor beta chains listed below, sequenced in a study of T cells in localized non-small cell lung cancer. Generated by immunoSEQ multiplex PCR, the TCRdb table keeps only in-frame clones and is missing some. The sample comprises 72,000 or so clones, around 85% of which are singletons, and about a fifth rests with the top ten. The sample in question was peripheral blood, obtained before any cancer treatment. These receptors were taken from a male donor aged 60 or over with stage III squamous cell lung carcinoma.

The chain couples TRBV5-1 to TRBJ1-1; TRBD1 is a possible D gene (5 bases). Looked up from germline, CDR1 is SGHRS and CDR2 is YFSETQ. The V gene lost 2 bases and the J gene lost 3 bases, with 14 bases spanning the gap. The CDR3 is made up of 15 amino acids. The CDR3: CASSFSWGSYTEAFF. The CDR3 nucleotides read TGCGCCAGCAGCTTTTCATGGGGCTCCTACACTGAAGCTTTCTTT.

The chain recombines TRBV21-1 with TRBJ1-2; the D call TRBD1 from the table was never checked on the DNA. TRBV21-1 is assigned pseudogene status. CDR3 length: 18 amino acids. The CDR3 DNA follows: TGTGCCAGCAGCAAAATTGGGTGGCAGGCCCGTAAGCTCTATGGCTACACCTTC. This encodes CASSKIGWQARKLYGYTF.

The V gene is TRBV1, the J gene TRBJ2-1; whether TRBD2, the table's D call, matches the DNA was not checked. TRBV1 is a recognized pseudogene. This CDR3 comprises 17 residues. The CDR3 protein is CTSSQDKGGPYFGEQFF. The CDR3, as DNA: TGCACCAGCAGCCAAGATAAGGGGGGGCCTTATTTCGGTGAGCAGTTCTTC.

This chain links TRBV19 with TRBJ2-7, with D unclear. The CDR3 has 14 amino acids. Looked up from germline, CDR1 is LNHDA and CDR2 is SQIVND (reference sequence). Trimming removed 4 bases from V and 2 bases from J, with 12 bases in between. The CDR3 sequence: CASSSQFTAYEQYF. In DNA, the CDR3 is TGTGCCAGTAGTAGTCAGTTCACCGCCTACGAGCAGTACTTC.

V is TRBV28 and J is TRBJ2-1; D might be TRBD1 (6 bases). The germline CDR1 and CDR2 sequences are MDHEN and SYDVKM. This CDR3 is 16 amino acids long. Deletions cut 6 bases from V and 0 bases from J, with 15 bases between. CDR3 loop: CASRHPTGTSYNEQFF. DNA for the CDR3: TGTGCCAGCAGACATCCGACAGGAACCTCCTACAATGAGCAGTTCTTC.

This clone was counted a single time. The chain is built from TRBV7-9 and TRBJ1-3; D not resolved. This CDR3 is 14 amino acids long. V gave up 4 bases and J gave up 0 bases, with 7 bases separating them. In germline, CDR1 is SEHNR, CDR2 FQNEAQ (reference sequence). CDR3 sequence: CASSSPNSGNTIYF. The DNA of the CDR3 is TGTGCCAGCAGCTCCCCGAACTCTGGAAACACCATATATTTT.

The V and J genes are TRBV5-1 and TRBJ1-2; 8 nucleotides agree with TRBD1. Germline V lookup: CDR1 SGHRS, CDR2 YFSETQ. Trimming removed 0 bases from V and 6 bases from J; junction bases left unmatched: 1. CDR3 length: 13 residues. The CDR3 loop is CASSLVRGHGYTF. The CDR3 nucleotides read TGCGCCAGCAGCTTGGTCAGGGGGCATGGCTACACCTTC.

V is TRBV5-5 and J is TRBJ2-2; weak D call: TRBD1 (5 bases). Germline values: CDR1 SGHKS, CDR2 YYEKEE (reference sequence). V lost 4 bases and J lost 3, with 10 bases in between. The CDR3 runs to 14 residues. The CDR3 is CASSPTVYTGELFF. In DNA form, the CDR3 reads TGTGCCAGCAGCCCGACAGTTTACACCGGGGAGCTGTTTTTT. The entire variable domain, with the rest obtained from reference TRBV5-5 and TRBJ2-2, is as follows: DAGVTQSPTHLIKTRGQQVTLRCSPISGHKSVSWYQQVLGQGPQFIFQYYEKEERGRGNFPDRFSARQFPNYSSELNVNALLLGDSALYLCASSPTVYTGELFFGEGSRLTVL.

This chain links TRBV30 with TRBJ2-7, with D uncertain. V lost 2 bases and J 3 bases, leaving 5 bases between the germline ends. CDR1 GTSNPN and CDR2 SVGIG come from the germline V gene (reference sequence). The CDR3 length is 11 residues. CDR3 amino acids: CAWSYSYEQYF. CDR3 sequence (DNA): TGTGCCTGGAGTTACAGCTACGAGCAGTACTTC.

The chain has TRBV4-2 and TRBJ2-1; a possible D gene is TRBD1 (6 bases). V was cut by 4 bases and J by 10 bases, with 29 bases left in between. This CDR3 comprises 18 residues. Germline CDR1 and CDR2: LGHNA and YNFKEQ. CDR3 DNA sequence: TGTGCCAGCAGCCGTGGGCAGGGGCTAACGGGGCAAAGGGGAGAGCAGTTCTTC. Encoded protein: CASSRGQGLTGQRGEQFF.

V and J are TRBV7-9 and TRBJ2-3; TRBD2 might be the D (5 bases). CDR1 is SEHNR, CDR2 FQNEAQ, per germline (reference sequence). V was pared by 7 bases and J by 5 bases, with 19 bases between. This CDR3 contains 15 residues. The CDR3 nucleotides read TGTGCCAGCATTCGGTGGGCCGTCGGGAAAGATACGCAGTATTTT. Translated, it gives CASIRWAVGKDTQYF.

This chain joins TRBV7-2 and TRBJ2-3; D possibly uses TRBD1 or TRBD2 (6 bases each). Germline loops: CDR1 SGHTA, CDR2 FQGNSA. CDR3 size: 15 residues. V was trimmed by 2 bases and J by 1 base, leaving 10 bases between them. CDR3 DNA sequence: TGTGCCAGCAGCTTAAGGGGGGACGGCACAGATACGCAGTATTTT. Its translation is CASSLRGDGTDTQYF.

The V gene is TRBV6-1, the J gene TRBJ2-2; D unclear. V lost 2 bases and J lost 11, with 6 bases in between. Germline assignment: CDR1 MNHNS and CDR2 SASEGT. The CDR3 is 11 residues long. Here the CDR3 reads CASSEFEELFF. The CDR3 DNA follows: TGTGCCAGCAGTGAATTTGAAGAGCTGTTTTTT.

This rearrangement joins TRBV5-5 to TRBJ1-2; the match to TRBD1 covers 10 bases. From germline, CDR1 is SGHKS and CDR2 YYEKEE (reference sequence). The CDR3 spans 15 residues. V lost 4 bases and J lost 6; bases outside the gene matches: 9. The CDR3 DNA follows: TGTGCCAGCAGCGGGATCGGGACAGGGGTCAATGGCTACACCTTC. Its protein is CASSGIGTGVNGYTF.

The CDR3 sequence is CASSFLGTPRRGGYTF. The CDR3 DNA reads as TGTGCCAGCAGTTTCCTCGGTACTCCCCGTCGGGGGGGCTACACCTTC. The chain recombines TRBV28 with TRBJ1-2; the D gene is possibly TRBD1 (5 bases). The CDR3 contains 16 residues. CDR1 is MDHEN and CDR2 is SYDVKM in the germline V gene. V dropped 3 bases and J dropped 8 bases, with 22 bases sitting between them.

The rearrangement links TRBV21-1 to TRBJ1-4. TRBV21-1 is shown as a pseudogene. The CDR3 length is 16 residues. CDR3 nucleotide sequence: TGTGCCAGCAGCAAAGGGGGAGGGGCAACTAATGAAAAACTGTTTTTT. Translated, it gives CASSKGGGATNEKLFF.

J is TRBJ1-6 and V is TRBV10-3; D perhaps matches TRBD1 (5 bases). This CDR3 is built from 15 residues. V was trimmed by 6 bases and J by 2 bases, leaving 11 bases between them. CDR1 ENHRY and CDR2 SYGVKD come from the germline V gene. This chain's CDR3 is CAIRLGGAYNSPLHF. The CDR3 nucleotides are TGTGCCATCAGGCTGGGGGGGGCCTATAATTCACCCCTCCACTTT.

This clone was seen a few times. The J gene is TRBJ2-2, the V gene TRBV7-9; the match to TRBD1 covers 8 bases. CDR3 length: 16 residues. Germline V gene sequence: CDR1 SEHNR, CDR2 FQNEAQ (reference sequence). Losses at the gene ends were 5 bases for V and 1 base for J; bases not matched to a gene: 6. The CDR3 bases are TGTGCCAGCAGCCCACGACAGGGGCTGAACACCGGGGAGCTGTTTTTT. The encoded protein is CASSPRQGLNTGELFF.

J is TRBJ1-6 and V is TRBV7-9, with no clear D. Trimming shortened V by 4 bases and J by 5 bases, and 3 bases separated the two germline ends. CDR1 is SEHNR and CDR2 is FQNEAQ in the germline V gene (reference sequence). The CDR3 runs 12 residues. CDR3 nucleotide sequence: TGTGCCAGCAGCTCGGATAATTCACCCCTCCACTTT. Amino acids: CASSSDNSPLHF.

This chain uses TRBV9 with TRBJ2-2; D uncertain. In germline, CDR1 is SGDLS, CDR2 YYNGEE. Trimming left V 0 bases short and J 0 bases short, with 3 bases between. The CDR3 has 14 amino acids. The CDR3 sequence: CASSVVTNTGELFF. CDR3 nucleotide sequence: TGTGCCAGCAGCGTAGTGACGAACACCGGGGAGCTGTTTTTT.

The rearrangement joins TRBV5-6 to TRBJ2-7, with D unclear. V lost 2 bases, J lost 3 bases, and 6 bases lay in between. The CDR3 has 12 residues. Germline values: CDR1 SGHDT, CDR2 YYEEEE. CDR3 residues: CASSFSDYEQYV. The CDR3 coding sequence is TGTGCCAGCAGCTTCTCCGACTACGAGCAGTACGTC.

The CDR3 here is CASSLIGDRLNTEAFF. CDR3 in DNA: TGTGCCAGCAGCTTGATTGGGGACAGGTTGAACACTGAAGCTTTCTTT. The chain recombines TRBV7-3 with TRBJ1-1; 8 bases align to TRBD1. The V gene's germline CDR1 is SGHTA and CDR2 FQGTGA. The ends lost 3 bases at V and 0 bases at J; junction bases unmatched: 6. This CDR3 region has 16 residues. The whole variable domain, filled in from reference TRBV7-3 and TRBJ1-1, reads GAGVSQTPSNKVTEKGKYVELRCDPISGHTALYWYRQSLGQGPEFLIYFQGTGAADDSGLPNDRFFAVRPEGSVSTLKIQRTERGDSAVYLCASSLIGDRLNTEAFFGQGTRLTVV.

The chain couples TRBV12-5 to TRBJ1-4, with TRBD1 as a possible D gene (6 bases). This CDR3 has 15 residues. The V and J ends lost 2 bases and 7 bases respectively, with 14 bases between them. The germline V gene has CDR1 LGHNT and CDR2 FRNRAP. The CDR3 region has the DNA TGTGCTAGTGGTTTGCCCTCACAGGGTTGTGAAAAACTGTTTTTT. It codes for CASGLPSQGCEKLFF.